This T cell receptor beta chain emerged from a study of PD-1 blockade in classical Hodgkin lymphoma. On the study more broadly: The study gave patients nivolumab 3 mg/kg intravenously every 2 weeks. Study-wide findings and caveats: Prior to therapy, complete responders displayed diversity much like that of newly diagnosed patients. The CD4+ diversity rise by C4D1 was clearest in complete responders.

Germline V gene sequence: CDR1 MNHEY, CDR2 SMNVEV (reference sequence). CDR3 size: 15 residues. The V and J ends lost 2 bases and 0 bases, in that order; junction bases with no gene match: 3. The data were produced by immunoSEQ multiplex PCR, yet TCRdb's version contains in-frame clones alone and is incomplete. This sample has roughly 100,000 clones, with around 89% found just once. Patients all relapsed after autologous stem cell transplantation, and there was variation in brentuximab vedotin exposure. Turning to this clone: Its antigen is still unknown.

This material consisted of peripheral blood mononuclear cells (PBMCs), taken before the second cycle of nivolumab. V is TRBV27 and J is TRBJ2-7; 8 bases fit TRBD1. This TCR was recovered from a human donor with classical Hodgkin lymphoma. Written as DNA, the CDR3 is TGTGCCAGCAGTTTACGACAGGGGCTCTCCTACGAGCAGTACTTC. This gives the protein CASSLRQGLSYEQYF.